This is a list of T cell receptor beta chains from one sample in a study of PD-1 blockade in classical Hodgkin lymphoma. Some clones are missing from TCRdb's copy, which holds only in-frame ones; the method was immunoSEQ multiplex PCR. The sample has approximately 44,000 clones, 76% seen once. Sample: peripheral blood mononuclear cells (PBMCs), taken at baseline. Receptors originate from a human donor with classical Hodgkin lymphoma. Each CDR3 is given with its conserved first and last residue. A D gene is named only where the DNA matches it firmly. Expanded clones are given a class, and other clones once, few, many or no size at all.

v_gene	d_gene	abundance	len	j_gene	CDR3nt	CDR3aa
TRBV15	NA	once	14	TRBJ2-7	TGTGCCACCAGCAGAGACTACTTCTCCTACGAGCAGTACTTC	CATSRDYFSYEQYF
TRBV28	TRBD1	NA	16	TRBJ2-3	TGTGCCACCACCAAGGACAGGGTTTCTGGGACAGATACGCAGTATTTT	CATTKDRVSGTDTQYF
TRBV28	NA	NA	11	TRBJ2-3	TGTGCCAGCAGTTACCTACTAGAGTGGTATTTT	CASSYLLEWYF
TRBV27	NA	NA	15	TRBJ1-1	TGTGCCAGCAGTTTCGGGACGGGCATGAACACTGAAGCTTTCTTT	CASSFGTGMNTEAFF
TRBV18	NA	NA	13	TRBJ2-3	TGTGCCAGCTCACCACAGGCCTCGGGGACGCAGTATTTT	CASSPQASGTQYF
TRBV9	TRBD2	once	16	TRBJ2-5	TGTGCCAGCAGCCTGGGACTAGCGGGAGTTCTTGAGACCCAGTACTTC	CASSLGLAGVLETQYF
TRBV19	NA	NA	15	TRBJ2-3	TGTGCCAGTAGTATAGATCTCAGGCGCCTAGATACGCAGTATTTT	CASSIDLRRLDTQYF
TRBV30	TRBD1	NA	18	TRBJ1-6	TGTGCCTGCCCGACAGGGAAGTTCGGGAGTCCCTATAATTCACCCCTCCACTTT	CACPTGKFGSPYNSPLHF
TRBV9	NA	few	16	TRBJ2-2	TGTGCCAGCAGCGTTTTCCGGGACTCAAACACCGGGGAGCTGTTTTTT	CASSVFRDSNTGELFF
TRBV19	TRBD1	NA	19	TRBJ1-5	TGTGCCAGTAGTATAGTCCCCGGGACAGCTGGTTATAGCAATCAGCCCCAGCATTTT	CASSIVPGTAGYSNQPQHF
TRBV2	NA	NA	12	TRBJ1-5	TGTGCCAGCAGTGATCAAAATCAGCCCCAGCATTTT	CASSDQNQPQHF
TRBV7-2	NA	few	12	TRBJ2-7	TGTGCCAGCAGCTTGCTAGGGCGCGAGCAGTACTTC	CASSLLGREQYF
TRBV23-1	NA	NA	14	TRBJ1-4	TGCGCCTTCTTAGGCAGGGGCCTCAATGAAAAACTGTTTTTT	CAFLGRGLNEKLFF
TRBV4-2	NA	NA	16	TRBJ1-3	TGTGCCAGCAGCCCTCTAGGGGCAGCCTCTGGAAACACCATATATTTT	CASSPLGAASGNTIYF
TRBV7-2	TRBD2	many	15	TRBJ2-7	TGTGCCAGCAGCTTAGCGGGACTAGCGGGAGAGGAGCAGTACTTC	CASSLAGLAGEEQYF
TRBV15	NA	NA	15	TRBJ2-7	TGTGCCACCAGCAGGGCTCTAGGGAGCTCCTACGAGCAGTACTTC	CATSRALGSSYEQYF
TRBV5-1	TRBD2	NA	19	TRBJ2-2	TGCGCCAGCAGCCCCCGGACTAGCGGGAGAGGGTCCGACACCGGGGAGCTGTTTTTT	CASSPRTSGRGSDTGELFF
TRBV15	NA	few	14	TRBJ1-4	TGTGCCACCAGCGGGTCCAGGGGCAATGAAAAACTGTTTTTT	CATSGSRGNEKLFF
TRBV7-9	NA	NA	13	TRBJ2-5	TGTGCCAGCAGCTTGACAGCCCTAGGGACCCAGTACTTC	CASSLTALGTQYF
TRBV6-6	NA	NA	14	TRBJ2-7	TGTGCCAGCAGTCCCTCCGGGACCTCCTACGAGCAGTACTTC	CASSPSGTSYEQYF
TRBV7-9	TRBD2	NA	13	TRBJ2-7	TGTGCCAGCCTTGGGACTAGCGGCTACGAGCAGTACTTC	CASLGTSGYEQYF
TRBV2	NA	NA	11	TRBJ2-3	TGTGCCAGCAGTGAAGAAGGTACGCAGTATTTT	CASSEEGTQYF
TRBV10-3	TRBD2	once	19	TRBJ2-4	TGTGCCATCAGTGAGATGAGTGGGACTAGCGGGAGCTCCGGGAACATTCAGTACTTC	CAISEMSGTSGSSGNIQYF
TRBV7-9	NA	NA	11	TRBJ2-7	TGTGCCAGCAGCTCTCTCTACGAGCAGTACTTC	CASSSLYEQYF
TRBV27	NA	NA	12	TRBJ2-1	TGTGCCAGCAGTTTAAGAGGCGGTGAGCAGTTCTTC	CASSLRGGEQFF
TRBV7-2	NA	NA	13	TRBJ2-2	TGTGCCAGCAGCTTAAGGACCCCAGGGGAGCTGTTTTTT	CASSLRTPGELFF
TRBV6-1	NA	NA	13	TRBJ2-5	TGTGCCAGCAGTGGACTAGGTCGGGAGACCCAGTACTTC	CASSGLGRETQYF
TRBV6-5	NA	NA	13	TRBJ2-3	TGTGCCAGCAGTTCGAGGTTCGAGGATACGCAGTATTTT	CASSSRFEDTQYF
TRBV7-9	TRBD1	NA	15	TRBJ2-7	TGTGCCAGCAGCCGCAACAGGGGCCTCTCCTACGAGCAGTACTTC	CASSRNRGLSYEQYF
TRBV6-5	TRBD1	once	14	TRBJ2-7	TGTGCCAGCAGGAGACCGGGACAGGACTACGAGCAGTACTTC	CASRRPGQDYEQYF
TRBV10-3	NA	few	15	TRBJ2-1	TGTGCCATCAGTGATCAGATCGACGAGTACAATGAGCAGTTCTTC	CAISDQIDEYNEQFF
TRBV6-6	NA	NA	13	TRBJ1-1	TGTGCCAGCAGTCTAAGCATGAACACTGAAGCTTTCTTT	CASSLSMNTEAFF
TRBV6-5	NA	NA	14	TRBJ1-2	TGTGCCAGCACCACAGTACAGTCTAACTATGGCTACACCTTC	CASTTVQSNYGYTF
TRBV6-6	NA	NA	14	TRBJ2-1	TGTGCCAGCAGTTACTCAGTTCAGGGGTATGAGCAGTTCTTC	CASSYSVQGYEQFF
TRBV18	NA	few	14	TRBJ1-5	TGTGCCAGCTCACCAAACCAGGGGAATCAGCCCCAGCATTTT	CASSPNQGNQPQHF
TRBV9	TRBD1	NA	16	TRBJ2-1	TGTGCCAGCAGCGTAGCATGGGACAGGGGGCAGGTTGAGCAGTTCTTC	CASSVAWDRGQVEQFF
TRBV27	NA	NA	16	TRBJ2-5	TGTGCCAGCAGTTTATCCCTGACAGGAGGTGGGGAGACCCAGTACTTC	CASSLSLTGGGETQYF
TRBV6-1	NA	NA	14	TRBJ1-4	TGTGCCAGCAGTGCTCGAGGCGGGGTGGAAAAACTGTTTTTT	CASSARGGVEKLFF
TRBV6-5	NA	NA	12	TRBJ2-7	TGTGCCAGCAGGCCCCGGTCCCACGAGCAGTACTTC	CASRPRSHEQYF
TRBV19	NA	NA	12	TRBJ1-2	TGTGCCAGTAGTCCCCCTCACTATGGCTACACCTTC	CASSPPHYGYTF
TRBV27	TRBD1	NA	15	TRBJ1-1	TGTGCCAGCAGTTTAAGGGGGCACGCCAACACTGAAGCTTTCTTT	CASSLRGHANTEAFF
TRBV27	TRBD2	NA	18	TRBJ2-6	TGTGCCAGCAGTTTAAGGCCCGGGGGGATCTCTGGGGCCAACGTCCTGACTTTC	CASSLRPGGISGANVLTF
TRBV5-5	NA	NA	15	TRBJ2-1	TGTGCCAGCAGCTTGTACACCAACGGAAACAATGAGCAGTTCTTC	CASSLYTNGNNEQFF
TRBV5-6	NA	once	16	TRBJ2-7	TGTGCCAGCAGCTCTTACTTTACAGGGAACTCCTACGAGCAGTACTTC	CASSSYFTGNSYEQYF
TRBV11-2	NA	NA	15	TRBJ2-1	TGTGCCAGCAGCTCGCTTCCCCTAGCATACAATGAGCAGTTCTTC	CASSSLPLAYNEQFF
TRBV30	TRBD1	once	13	TRBJ2-5	TGTGCCGGGGGTGACAGGGCCCTTGGGACCCAGTACTTC	CAGGDRALGTQYF
TRBV4-1	NA	NA	15	TRBJ2-7	TGCGCCAGCAGCCAAGCTACCCCGGGGGACGACGAGCAGTACTTC	CASSQATPGDDEQYF
TRBV30	NA	NA	14	TRBJ1-5	TGTGCCTGGAGTGTACAAGGGAGCAATCAGCCCCAGCATTTT	CAWSVQGSNQPQHF
TRBV6-6	NA	few	11	TRBJ1-2	TGTGCCAGCAACGGCAACTATGGCTACACCTTC	CASNGNYGYTF
TRBV28	NA	NA	19	TRBJ2-1	TGTGCCAGCAGCCGCCTGGGGGGGGGCGGCGGTAGCTCCTACAATGAGCAGTTCTTC	CASSRLGGGGGSSYNEQFF
TRBV6-5	NA	NA	14	TRBJ1-2	TGTGCCAGCAGTTACGGAGGGGACATCGATGGCTACACCTTC	CASSYGGDIDGYTF
TRBV18	NA	NA	16	TRBJ2-6	TGTGCCAGCTCACCACCGAGACCCACCGGGGCCAACGTCCTGACTTTC	CASSPPRPTGANVLTF
TRBV5-1	NA	NA	14	TRBJ2-7	TGCGCCAGCAGTCTGGGGGTATCTACCTACGAGCAGTACTTC	CASSLGVSTYEQYF
TRBV25-1	NA	few	15	TRBJ1-1	TGTGCCAGCAGTGAATTGAACGGCATGAACACTGAAGCTTTCTTT	CASSELNGMNTEAFF
TRBV18	TRBD1	few	13	TRBJ1-1	TGTGCCAGCTCACCACAGGGGGCTTCGGAAGCTTTCTTT	CASSPQGASEAFF